This TCR beta chain emerged from a study of blood T cell repertoires in COVID-19. About the study: The cDNA or gDNA used as material had been derived from T cells, B-cell-depleted T cells, or PBMCs.

Clones were read by immunoSEQ multiplex PCR, and TCRdb kept only the in-frame ones, dropping some. The sample holds 200,000 or so clones, around 84% seen once. This CDR3 spans 16 amino acids. Germline lookup yields CDR1 SGHVS and CDR2 FQNEAQ. V shed 5 bases and J 5 bases; nucleotides not matched to a gene: 9. The specimen sequenced was peripheral blood. The clonotype originates from an older woman who had recovered from COVID-19. This chain joins TRBV7-8 and TRBJ2-1; TRBD2 matches 10 bases. CDR3 protein: CASSMGASGGNNEQFF. As DNA, the CDR3 is TGTGCCAGCAGCATGGGGGCTAGCGGGGGAAACAATGAGCAGTTCTTC.